The 9 T cell receptor delta chains listed next were all sequenced from one sample in a study of γδ T cells in repeated Plasmodium falciparum infection. Gammadelta T cells were flow-sorted from PBMC into Vgamma9/Vdelta2+ and Vdelta2-negative populations for bulk analysis. TCRdb reanalysed the multiplex PCR reads via CATT. The sample contains 70,000 to 95,000 delta-chain clones, roughly 1.4% of which appear only once. Sequenced sample: gamma-delta T cells from blood. These TCRs come from a pool of human donors (malaria-infected and uninfected, not separated).

This clone was found a few times. This DNA translates differently at residue 4 from the TCRdb protein, which is that of a much larger clone; a read error is likely, and the protein shown is the DNA's own translation. This chain links TRAV38-2/DV8 with TRDJ1; 10 positions match TRDD3. TCRdb offers no J gene call, so here the DNA was matched to germline to obtain one. The CDR3 is made up of 19 amino acids. The germline V gene has CDR1 TSESDYY and CDR2 QEAYKQQN. After removal of 7 bases from V and 1 base from J, the junction contained 19 bases not matched to a gene. The CDR3 nucleotides read TGTGCTTATGGGATGGTAGCCCGGTACTGGGGGATGGTCACCGATAAACTCATCTTT. Its protein is CAYGMVARYWGMVTDKLIF.

For this clone: A read error is likely here: a far larger clone is one base away. Different DNA sequences within this sample yield the same CDR3. The chain joins TRDV1 to TRDJ1; D possibly matches TRDD2 or TRDD3 (9 bases each). Since TCRdb gives no J gene, matching the DNA to germline was used here to assign it. Germline V gene data show CDR1 as TSWWSYY and CDR2 as QGS. CDR3 length: 23 residues. The CDR3 DNA reads TGTGCCCTTGGGGAACTAGCGGCCCCCTTCCTACAAAATCCTGGGGGATACACCGATAAACTCATCTTT. The encoded protein is CALGELAAPFLQNPGGYTDKLIF.

A few counts support this clone. The TCRdb record carries a much larger clone's protein, which differs from this DNA's translation at residue 12; a read error is the likely cause, and the protein listed here is the DNA translation. The chain carries TRDV2 and TRDJ1; D uncertain. TCRdb gives no J gene; it was assigned here by matching the DNA to germline. The CDR3 runs 23 residues. Germline V gives CDR1 GEAIGNYY, CDR2 EKD. V dropped 0 bases and J dropped 0 bases, with 34 bases sitting between them. CDR3 coding DNA: TGTGCCTGTGACACCGGTAAGCCGGTTGGACCTCTGACAGCACCACACAACACCGATAAACTCATCTTT. It specifies CACDTGKPVGPLTAPHNTDKLIF.

This clone turned up a few times. TCRdb shows a much larger clone's protein in place of this DNA's translation, and the two differ at residue 15, likely through a read error; the protein shown is translated from the DNA. V gene TRDV1 combines with J gene TRDJ1; 12 nucleotides line up with TRDD3. As TCRdb names no J gene, one was assigned here on the basis of a DNA match to germline. The CDR3 has 27 amino acids. The germline gives CDR1 TSWWSYY, CDR2 QGS. The trim removed 3 bases at V and 1 base at J, leaving 36 bases unmatched. The CDR3 reads CALGDPDVFLPLPPAGGYAGSTDKLIF. The CDR3 DNA reads TGTGCTCTTGGGGACCCCGACGTCTTCCTACCTCTCCCTCCAGCTGGGGGATACGCAGGGAGCACCGATAAACTCATCTTT.

In this sample, this clone turned up many times. A far larger clone is just one base off, so this is likely a read error. Other DNA sequences in this specimen translate into the identical CDR3. J is TRDJ1 and V is TRDV2, with TRDD3 identical over 7 bases. V shed 0 bases, J shed 2 bases, and the junction held 11 bases outside the gene matches. CDR3 length: 17 amino acids. CDR1 GEAIGNYY and CDR2 EKD come from the germline V gene. CDR3 bases: TGTGCCTGTGACACCGTGGGGGAAGCCCCGAGAACCGATAAACTCATCTTT. Protein sequence: CACDTVGEAPRTDKLIF.

This clone showed up many times. The gene calls are TRDV1 and TRDJ1; D ambiguous. Germline CDR1 and CDR2: TSWWSYY and QGS. This CDR3 is built from 15 residues. Trimming pared 0 bases from V and 4 bases from J, leaving 12 bases between. CDR3 nucleotide sequence: TGTGCTCTTGGGGAACTGCTGGTCCGAAGCGATAAACTCATCTTT. It translates to CALGELLVRSDKLIF.

In the case of this clone: This probably arose from a read error, given a far larger clone one base away. Other DNA sequences in this specimen translate into the identical CDR3. Written as DNA, the CDR3 is TGCGCCTTTGCGGGGGCTACCTACACCGATAAACTCATCTTT. This encodes CAFAGATYTDKLIF. V and J are TRDV3 and TRDJ1; D may be TRDD3 (5 bases). The CDR3 totals 14 residues. Looked up from germline, CDR1 is TVYSNPD and CDR2 is GDNSRS (reference sequence).

Comment on this clone: TCRdb has a much larger clone's protein, which differs at residue 12 from the translation of this DNA, likely because of a read error; what is shown is the protein translated from the DNA. CDR3 loop: CACDTGMLGGTRDTRQMFF. The DNA for the CDR3 is TGTGCCTGTGACACCGGGATGCTCGGAGGGACCCGGGACACCCGACAGATGTTTTTC. The chain carries TRDV2 and TRDJ3, with D possibly TRDD3 on 5 matching bases. TCRdb carries no J gene annotation; the J gene was assigned here by matching the DNA with germline. Trimming took off 0 bases at V and 5 bases at J, with 19 bases between the two ends. Per the germline V gene, CDR1 is GEAIGNYY and CDR2 is EKD. The CDR3 is 19 residues long.

In the case of this clone: The likely explanation is a read error, given a far larger clone one base away. This sample also contains other DNA sequences that code for the same CDR3. The chain has TRDV1 and TRDJ1; 8 nucleotides align to TRDD3. Germline matching of the DNA provided the J gene here, since TCRdb leaves it blank. The germline V gene encodes CDR1 TSWWSYY and CDR2 QGS. This CDR3 spans 20 amino acids. The V and J ends lost 3 bases and 1 base, in that order; junction bases with no gene match: 19. The CDR3 region is CALGDPLPGCTGGRTDKLIF. For the CDR3, the DNA is TGTGCTCTTGGGGACCCCCTCCCTGGGTGTACTGGGGGTCGCACCGATAAACTCATCTTT.